This record looks at one T cell receptor beta chain sequence and its context. Its antigen is not identified. This CDR3 has 12 amino acids. V lost 8 bases and J 4 bases, leaving 12 bases between the germline ends. Germline V lookup: CDR1 LNHNV, CDR2 YYDKDF (reference sequence). The data belong to a study of CD8 T cells in ankylosing spondylitis. Study conclusions and caveats: The disease-linked clones had a CD8+ phenotype and low blood frequencies. Earlier work had already found some motif variants in reactive arthritis synovial fluid and blood. One TCR beta motif, made up of under ten highly homologous variants, appeared characteristic of ankylosing spondylitis blood. Reportedly, matched ankylosing spondylitis synovial fluid was significantly enriched for disease-linked clones.

Quantitative 5'-RACE with molecular barcodes generated TCR beta libraries. TCRdb passed the 5' RACE reads through MiXCR, listing each CDR3 protein once. The sample consists of about 540,000 distinct CDR3 sequences, about an eighth of them appearing once. Sequencing used blood, either unsorted or a sorted T cell fraction (not recorded which). This sequence was found in a male donor with ankylosing spondylitis. The V gene is TRBV15, the J gene TRBJ2-7; no firm D call. CDR3 nucleotide sequence: TGTGCCACCGCGTCGAGCGTTTACGAGCAGTACTTC. Translating it yields CATASSVYEQYF.